Below are 9 T cell receptor beta chains sequenced from a single sample in a study of T-cell memory formation after mild COVID-19. TCRdb independently ran MiXCR on the 5' RACE reads; one entry per CDR3 protein. This sample has about 90,000 distinct CDR3 sequences, with approximately 13% found just once. Sequencing input: PBMCs or a T cell subset sorted from them (not recorded which). The receptor set was obtained from an adult woman who had mild COVID-19 (a few samples of this study predate the infection). Cell type and time point are not known.

In this sample, this clonotype turned up many times. The rearrangement joins TRBV29-1 to TRBJ1-1, with 8 positions matching TRBD1. The junction had 1 base not matched to a gene; V was cut back by 6 bases and J by 4 bases. Germline V gives CDR1 SQVTM, CDR2 ANQGSEA. This CDR3 has 11 residues. The CDR3 sequence is CSVDRVTEAFF. For the CDR3, the DNA is TGCAGCGTGGACAGGGTCACTGAAGCTTTCTTT.

The chain uses TRBV18 and TRBJ2-3; D tentatively reads TRBD1 or TRBD2 (6 bases each). Germline V gives CDR1 KGHSH, CDR2 LQKENI. The germline V and J ends were trimmed by 6 bases and 0 bases, with 10 bases remaining between them. The CDR3 extends over 14 amino acids. The CDR3: CASSRRGSTDTQYF. CDR3 DNA: TGTGCCAGCTCTCGGAGGGGGAGCACAGATACGCAGTATTTT.

This clonotype was counted between two and nine times. V gene TRBV28 combines with J gene TRBJ2-7, with TRBD1 matching 12 bases. Germline V CDR1 and CDR2: MDHEN, SYDVKM. This CDR3 contains 15 residues. V gave up 4 bases and J gave up 5 bases; unmatched junction bases: 6. The CDR3 spells CASSWGQGALNEQYF. The CDR3 DNA is TGTGCCAGCAGTTGGGGACAGGGGGCTCTGAACGAGCAGTACTTC.

A word on this clonotype: The CDR3 does not end in the conserved phenylalanine or tryptophan, so this is likely a read error. The DNA is omitted, as the CDR3 cannot be located on it reliably, and the CDR3 follows TCRdb's listing. The CDR3 loop reads CASQFGLAGQRPQHL. The gene calls are TRBV28 and TRBJ1-5. The CDR3 is 15 amino acids in total, end residues counted. Germline CDR1 is MDHEN and CDR2 is SYDVKM.

This clonotype was detected many times. The chain has TRBV4-2 and TRBJ2-1, with D possibly being TRBD2 (5 bases). There are 15 residues in the CDR3. With 4 bases removed from V and 0 bases from J, the gap between germline ends came to 10 bases. Germline CDR1 is LGHNA and CDR2 is YNFKEQ. The CDR3 DNA is TGTGCCAGCAGCCTGCTCCGGGGCTCCTACAATGAGCAGTTCTTC. Protein: CASSLLRGSYNEQFF.

This chain uses TRBV12-3 or TRBV12-4 with TRBJ2-5; 9 positions match TRBD1. V lost 7 bases to trimming and J lost 5 bases; unmatched junction nucleotides: 5. The CDR3 has 13 residues. CDR3 nucleotide sequence: TGTGCCAGCACGACAGGGGGAGTGGAGACCCAGTACTTC. Protein: CASTTGGVETQYF.

This clonotype was counted a few times. The chain couples TRBV27 to TRBJ1-2, with 7 bases fitting TRBD1. The J segment lost 8 bases and the V segment lost 10 bases, leaving 16 bases of the junction unmatched. Germline V lookup: CDR1 MNHEY, CDR2 SMNVEV (reference sequence). This CDR3 has 14 residues. In DNA form, the CDR3 reads TGTGCCACCGCCGGACAGGCGTACCCCCCCGGCTACACCTTC. It codes for CATAGQAYPPGYTF.

This chain uses TRBV15 with TRBJ2-5; 13 bases map to TRBD2. CDR3 length: 16 amino acids. Trimming at V came to 4 bases and at J to 3 bases, leaving 5 bases not matched to a gene. Per germline, CDR1 LNHNV and CDR2 YYDKDF (reference sequence). CDR3 residues: CATSTGTSGVKETQYF. In DNA, the CDR3 is TGTGCCACCAGCACCGGGACTAGCGGGGTAAAAGAGACCCAGTACTTC.

The V gene is TRBV19, the J gene TRBJ2-1, with D possibly matching TRBD2 (6 bases). There are 13 residues in the CDR3. CDR1 is LNHDA, CDR2 SQIVND, per germline (reference sequence). V was trimmed by 1 base and J by 10 bases, leaving 11 bases between them. The CDR3 sequence: CASSIVEGPEQFF. The CDR3 coding sequence is TGTGCCAGTAGTATAGTGGAGGGTCCCGAGCAGTTCTTC.